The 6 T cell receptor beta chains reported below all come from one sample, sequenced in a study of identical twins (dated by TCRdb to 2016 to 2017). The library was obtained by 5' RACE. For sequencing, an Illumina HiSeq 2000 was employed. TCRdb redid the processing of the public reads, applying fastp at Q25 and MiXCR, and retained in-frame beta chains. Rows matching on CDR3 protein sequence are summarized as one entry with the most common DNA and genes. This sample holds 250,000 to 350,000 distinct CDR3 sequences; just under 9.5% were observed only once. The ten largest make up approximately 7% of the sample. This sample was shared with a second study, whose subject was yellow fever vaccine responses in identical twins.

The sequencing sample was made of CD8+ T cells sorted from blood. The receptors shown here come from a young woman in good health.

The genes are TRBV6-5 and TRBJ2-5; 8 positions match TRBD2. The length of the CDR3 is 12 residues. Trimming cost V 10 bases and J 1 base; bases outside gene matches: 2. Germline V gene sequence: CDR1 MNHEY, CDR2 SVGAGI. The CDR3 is CATGGGQETQYF. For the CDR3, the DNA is TGTGCCACCGGGGGGGGCCAAGAGACCCAGTACTTC.

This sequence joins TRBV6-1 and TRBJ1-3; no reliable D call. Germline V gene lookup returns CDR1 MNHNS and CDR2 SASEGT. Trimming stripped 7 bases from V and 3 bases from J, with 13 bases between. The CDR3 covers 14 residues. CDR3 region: CASKRTGGGNTIYF. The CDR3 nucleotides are TGTGCCAGCAAACGCACGGGAGGTGGAAACACCATATATTTT.

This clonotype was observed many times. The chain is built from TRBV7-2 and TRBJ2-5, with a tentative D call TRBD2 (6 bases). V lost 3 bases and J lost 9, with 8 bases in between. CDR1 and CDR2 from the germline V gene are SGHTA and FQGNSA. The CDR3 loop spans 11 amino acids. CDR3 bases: TGTGCCAGCAGCTTCACGGGGGCCCAGTACTTC. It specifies CASSFTGAQYF.

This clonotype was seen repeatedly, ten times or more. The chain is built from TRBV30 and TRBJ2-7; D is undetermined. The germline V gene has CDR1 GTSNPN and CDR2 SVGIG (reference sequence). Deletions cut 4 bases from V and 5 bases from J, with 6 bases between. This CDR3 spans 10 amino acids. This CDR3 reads CAWMSHEQYF. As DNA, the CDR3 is TGTGCCTGGATGTCACACGAGCAGTACTTC. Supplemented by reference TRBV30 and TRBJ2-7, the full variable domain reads SQTIHQWPATLVQPVGSPLSLECTVEGTSNPNLYWYRQAAGRGLQLLFYSVGIGQISSEVPQNLSASRPQDRQFILSSKKLLLSDSGFYLCAWMSHEQYFGPGTRLTVT.

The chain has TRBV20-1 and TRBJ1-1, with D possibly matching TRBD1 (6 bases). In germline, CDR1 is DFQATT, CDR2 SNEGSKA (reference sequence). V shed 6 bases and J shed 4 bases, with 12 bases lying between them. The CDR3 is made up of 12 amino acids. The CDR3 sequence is CSARGVSTEAFF. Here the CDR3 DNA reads TGCAGTGCGAGGGGGGTATCCACTGAAGCTTTCTTT.

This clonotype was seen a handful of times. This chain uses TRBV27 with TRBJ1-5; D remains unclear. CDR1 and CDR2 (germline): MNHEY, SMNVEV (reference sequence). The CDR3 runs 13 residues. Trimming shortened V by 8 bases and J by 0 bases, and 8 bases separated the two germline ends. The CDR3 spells CASGYSSNQPQHF. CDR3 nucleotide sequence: TGTGCCAGCGGCTACAGTAGCAATCAGCCCCAGCATTTT.